This T cell receptor (beta chain) was recovered during a study of tumor and adjacent non-tumor tissue in lung cancer. This clonotype appeared once. The junction differs from germline at one of its ends, possibly a read error. This sample's RNA came from whole unsorted tissue. This non-tumor lung sample came from over 3 cm beyond the tumor edge. Three rounds of nested PCR, following a modified ARM-PCR protocol, produced the TCRbeta library. Using its own MiXCR run on the multiplex PCR reads, TCRdb lists one record per CDR3 protein. The table has more than 60,000 distinct CDR3 sequences, 76% seen once. This CDR3 is 12 amino acids long. CDR1 SGHRS and CDR2 YFSETQ come from the germline V gene.

The V and J genes are TRBV5-1 and TRBJ2-2; D is uncertain. The sequenced sample consisted of distant non-tumor lung tissue. The TCR originated in a man aged 55 to 69 with non-small cell lung cancer. Here the CDR3 reads CDSSTDTGELFF. CDR3 coding DNA: TGCGACAGCAGCACCGACACAGGGGAGCTGTTTTTT.